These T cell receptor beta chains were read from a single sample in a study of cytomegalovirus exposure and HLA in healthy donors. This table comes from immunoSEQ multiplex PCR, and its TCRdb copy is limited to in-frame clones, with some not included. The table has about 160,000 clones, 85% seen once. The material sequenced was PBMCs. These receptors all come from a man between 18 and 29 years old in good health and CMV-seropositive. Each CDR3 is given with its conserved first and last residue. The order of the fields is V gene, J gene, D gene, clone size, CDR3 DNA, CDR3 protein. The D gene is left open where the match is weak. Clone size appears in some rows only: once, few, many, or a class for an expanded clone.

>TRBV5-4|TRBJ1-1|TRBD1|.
TGTGCCAGCAGTCCAGGGGGTGCGGCAGGGGGTAGAAACACTGAAGCTTTCTTT
CASSPGGAAGGRNTEAFF
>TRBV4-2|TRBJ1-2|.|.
TGTGCCAGCAGCGACCCGGACGGGATCTATGGCTACACCTTC
CASSDPDGIYGYTF
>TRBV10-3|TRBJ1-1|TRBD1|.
TGTGCCATCAGTCCGGGACAGGGGGCGACTGAAGCTTTCTTT
CAISPGQGATEAFF
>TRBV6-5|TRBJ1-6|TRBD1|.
TGTGCCAGCAAGTCGACAGGGACCAATTCACCCCTCCACTTT
CASKSTGTNSPLHF
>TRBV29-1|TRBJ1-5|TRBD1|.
TGCAGCGTTATCGGGACAGACCACAATCAGCCCCAGCATTTT
CSVIGTDHNQPQHF
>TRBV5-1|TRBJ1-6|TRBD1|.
TGCGCCAGCAGCTTGGATACAGGGGCAGGAAATTCACCCCTCCACTTT
CASSLDTGAGNSPLHF
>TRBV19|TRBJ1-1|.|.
TGTGCCAGTAGAGGAGGTGCGAACACTGAAGCTTTCTTT
CASRGGANTEAFF
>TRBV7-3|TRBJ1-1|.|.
TGTGCCAGCAGCCCTCAACCCGGGGGGACCACTGAAGCTTTCTTT
CASSPQPGGTTEAFF
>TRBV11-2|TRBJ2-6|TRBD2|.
TGTGCCAGCAGATTAGACAGCGGGGGTTGGGCCAACGTCCTGACTTTC
CASRLDSGGWANVLTF
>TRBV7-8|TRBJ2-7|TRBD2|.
TGTGCCAGCAGCTTATTGGGTAGCGGGAGCACCTACGAGCAGTACTTC
CASSLLGSGSTYEQYF
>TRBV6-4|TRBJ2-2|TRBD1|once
TGTGCCAGCAGTGAAACCCAGGGGGCCGGGGAGCTGTTTTTT
CASSETQGAGELFF
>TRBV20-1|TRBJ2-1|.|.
TGCAGTGCTACCGCCTACAATGAGCAGTTCTTC
CSATAYNEQFF
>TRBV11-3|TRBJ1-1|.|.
TGTGCCAGCAGCTTAGGGGGCGAAGCTTTCTTT
CASSLGGEAFF
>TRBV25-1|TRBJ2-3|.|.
TGTGCCAGCAATAGCTTCACAGATACGCAGTATTTT
CASNSFTDTQYF
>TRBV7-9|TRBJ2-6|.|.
TGTGCCAGCAGCTTAGGGGTGGTAGGCTTCTCTGGGGCCAACGGCCTGACTTTC
CASSLGVVGFSGANGLTF
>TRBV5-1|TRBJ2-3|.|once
TGCGCCAGCAGCTTGAGTACCCAGGGCACAGATACGCAGTATTTT
CASSLSTQGTDTQYF
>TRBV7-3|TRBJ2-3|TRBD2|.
TGTGCCAGCAGCTTAACGGGGGGGGTCACAGATACGCAGTATTTT
CASSLTGGVTDTQYF
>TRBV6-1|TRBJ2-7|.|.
TGTGCCAGCATTCTGGGACTCTACGAGCAGTACTTC
CASILGLYEQYF
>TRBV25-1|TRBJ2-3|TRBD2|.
TGTGCCAGCAGAACCGGGACTAGCGGGGGGGAGGCAGATACGCAGTATTTT
CASRTGTSGGEADTQYF
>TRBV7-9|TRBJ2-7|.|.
TGTGCCAGCAGTGACACAGTCTACGAGCAGTACTTC
CASSDTVYEQYF
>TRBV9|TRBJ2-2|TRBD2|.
TGTGCCAGCAGCCCCCCCGGGGGGGGGCCGAACACCGGGGAGCTGTTTTTT
CASSPPGGGPNTGELFF
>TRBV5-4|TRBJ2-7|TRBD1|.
TGTGCCAGCAGGAAACCGGGACAGGTTGATAGGGAGCAGTACTTC
CASRKPGQVDREQYF
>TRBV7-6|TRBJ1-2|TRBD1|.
TGTGCCAGCAGCCAGACAGGGCTCTATGGCTACACCTTC
CASSQTGLYGYTF
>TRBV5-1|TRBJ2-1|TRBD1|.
TGCGCCAGCAGGCCCGGGACAGGGGCTCCGAGCTCCTACAATGAGCAGTTCTTC
CASRPGTGAPSSYNEQFF
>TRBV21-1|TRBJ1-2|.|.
TGTGCCAGCAGCAAAGACAGGGGAGGCTATGGCTACACCTTC
CASSKDRGGYGYTF
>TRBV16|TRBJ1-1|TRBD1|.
TGTGCCAGCAGCCAATCTTGGGGAGACAGGGGCACTGAAGCTTTCTTT
CASSQSWGDRGTEAFF
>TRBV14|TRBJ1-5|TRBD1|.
TGTGCCAGCAGCCAAGGGGGACAGGTTAGCAATCAGCCCCAGCATTTT
CASSQGGQVSNQPQHF
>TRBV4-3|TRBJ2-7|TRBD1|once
TGCGCCAGCAGCCAATCCGGGACAGGGTCCTACGAGCAGTACTTC
CASSQSGTGSYEQYF
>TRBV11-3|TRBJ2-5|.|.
TGTGCCAGCAGCTCGAGTCTGTGGGAGACCCAGTACTTC
CASSSSLWETQYF
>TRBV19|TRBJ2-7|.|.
TGTGCCAGTAGGGTCGGGGGTGCATCGCCCGAGCAGTACTTC
CASRVGGASPEQYF
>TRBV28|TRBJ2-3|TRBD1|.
TGTGCCAGCAGGACAGGGAACACAGATACGCAGTATTTT
CASRTGNTDTQYF
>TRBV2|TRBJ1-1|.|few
TGTGCCAGCAGTGAAGACAGCATGAACACTGAAGCTTTCTTT
CASSEDSMNTEAFF
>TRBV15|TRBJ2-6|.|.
TGTGCCACCAGCAGATCACAGGGTGACGGGGCCAACGGCCTGACTTTC
CATSRSQGDGANGLTF
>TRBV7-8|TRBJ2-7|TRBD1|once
TGTGCCAGCAGCTTAGATTCTGGGACAGCCTCCGGCTACGAGCAGTACTTC
CASSLDSGTASGYEQYF
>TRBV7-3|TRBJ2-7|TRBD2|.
TGTGCCAGCAGCTTAAGTGGGACTAGCCCATACGAGCAGTACTTC
CASSLSGTSPYEQYF
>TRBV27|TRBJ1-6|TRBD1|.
TGTGCCAGCTGGACAGGGGGCGTTTCACCCCTCCACTTT
CASWTGGVSPLHF
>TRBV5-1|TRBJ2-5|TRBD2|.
TGCGCCAGCAGCATCCCCGACCCTCCCAGCGGGGCCCGCCAAGAGACCCAGTACTTC
CASSIPDPPSGARQETQYF
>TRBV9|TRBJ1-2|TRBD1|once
TGTGCCAGCGGGACAGAGAGATCTAACTATGGCTACACCTTC
CASGTERSNYGYTF
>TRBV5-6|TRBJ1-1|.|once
TGTGCCAGCAGCTTGGCCGGGGTTCCTAGGACTGAAGCTTTCTTT
CASSLAGVPRTEAFF
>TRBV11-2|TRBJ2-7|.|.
TGTGCCAGCAGCTTAGATCAGGGGCGATTTACCTACGAGCAGTACTTC
CASSLDQGRFTYEQYF
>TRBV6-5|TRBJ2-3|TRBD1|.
TGTGCCAGCAGTCTCCGGGACAGGGTTGATACGCAGTATTTT
CASSLRDRVDTQYF
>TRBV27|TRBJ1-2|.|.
TGTGCCAGCAACGGGGGGTATGGCTACACCTTC
CASNGGYGYTF
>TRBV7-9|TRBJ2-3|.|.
TGTGCCAGCAGCAAAAGTGACAGGAGCACAGATACGCAGTATTTT
CASSKSDRSTDTQYF
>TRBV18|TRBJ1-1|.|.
TGTGCCAGCTCACTCTCGGAGGGACACACTGAAGCTTTCTTT
CASSLSEGHTEAFF
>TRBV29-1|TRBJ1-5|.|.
TGCAGCGTTGTTGAGCAGGGGTTGGGGCAGCCCCAGCATTTT
CSVVEQGLGQPQHF
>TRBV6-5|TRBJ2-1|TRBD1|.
TGTGCCAGCAGTTACTCCCGGGACAGATACAATGAGCAGTTCTTC
CASSYSRDRYNEQFF
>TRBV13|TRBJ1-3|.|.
TGTGCCAGCAGCTTAGAAGCAGGGCCGAAGTCCGGAAACACCATATATTTT
CASSLEAGPKSGNTIYF
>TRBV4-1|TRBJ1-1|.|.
TGCGCCAGCAGCCTAGGGAGCAACAGCGGACCGAACACTGAAGCTTTCTTT
CASSLGSNSGPNTEAFF
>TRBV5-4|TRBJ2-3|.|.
TGTGCCAGCAGCTACGGACAGATTACTAGCACAGATACGCAGTATTTT
CASSYGQITSTDTQYF
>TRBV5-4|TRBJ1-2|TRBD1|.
TGTGCCAGCAGCCATGTACAGGGGGACTATGGCTACACCTTC
CASSHVQGDYGYTF
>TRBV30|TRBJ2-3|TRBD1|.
TGTGCCGGTGACCAGGGGGGCACAGATACGCAGTATTTT
CAGDQGGTDTQYF
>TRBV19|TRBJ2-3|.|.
TGTGCCAGTAGTATGCACTCGCCAGGGACACCCAGGGCACAAGATACGCAGTATTTT
CASSMHSPGTPRAQDTQYF
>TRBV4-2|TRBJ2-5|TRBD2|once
TGTGCCAGCAGCCAAAGCGGGGAAGAGACCCAGTACTTC
CASSQSGEETQYF
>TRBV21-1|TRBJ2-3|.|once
TGTGCCAGCAGCATCGAGGACACGAGCACAGATACGCAGTATTTT
CASSIEDTSTDTQYF
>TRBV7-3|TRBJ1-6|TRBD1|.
TGTGCCAGCAGCCAGGGGGGCCTAAAAACAAATTCACCCCTCCACTTT
CASSQGGLKTNSPLHF